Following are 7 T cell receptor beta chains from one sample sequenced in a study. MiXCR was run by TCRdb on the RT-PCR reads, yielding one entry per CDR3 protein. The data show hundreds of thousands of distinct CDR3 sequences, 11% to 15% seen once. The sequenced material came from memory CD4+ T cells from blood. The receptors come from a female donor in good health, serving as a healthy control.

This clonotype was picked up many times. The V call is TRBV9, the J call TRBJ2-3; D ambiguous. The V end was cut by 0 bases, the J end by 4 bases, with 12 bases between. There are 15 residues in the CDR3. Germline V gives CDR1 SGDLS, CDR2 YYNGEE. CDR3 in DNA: TGTGCCAGCAGCGTAGGATCGGCGGTGGCAGATACGCAGTATTTT. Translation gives CASSVGSAVADTQYF. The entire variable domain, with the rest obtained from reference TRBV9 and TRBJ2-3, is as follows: DSGVTQTPKHLITATGQRVTLRCSPRSGDLSVYWYQQSLDQGLQFLIQYYNGEERAKGNILERFSAQQFPDLHSELNLSSLELGDSALYFCASSVGSAVADTQYFGPGTRLTVL.

CDR3 bases: TGCAGCCCTTGGGGGGGGGGGAACACTGAAGCTTTCTTT. This sequence encodes CSPWGGGNTEAFF. The chain carries TRBV29-1 and TRBJ1-1; weak D call: TRBD1 (5 bases). The CDR3 runs 13 residues. Deletions cut 8 bases from V and 1 base from J, with 14 bases between. The germline V gene has CDR1 SQVTM and CDR2 ANQGSEA.

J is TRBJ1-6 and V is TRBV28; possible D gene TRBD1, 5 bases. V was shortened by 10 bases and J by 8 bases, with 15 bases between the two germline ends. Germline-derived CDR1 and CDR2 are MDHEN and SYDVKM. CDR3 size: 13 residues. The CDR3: CATGTAGDSPLHF. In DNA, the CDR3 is TGTGCCACGGGGACGGCAGGAGATTCACCCCTCCACTTT.

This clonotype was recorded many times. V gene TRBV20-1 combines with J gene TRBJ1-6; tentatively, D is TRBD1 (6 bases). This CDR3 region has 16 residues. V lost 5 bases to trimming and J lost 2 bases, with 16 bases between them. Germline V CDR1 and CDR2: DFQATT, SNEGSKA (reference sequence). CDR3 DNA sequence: TGCAGTGCTCCCCCGGCCACAGGGCCCTATAATTCACCCCTCCACTTT. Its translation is CSAPPATGPYNSPLHF.

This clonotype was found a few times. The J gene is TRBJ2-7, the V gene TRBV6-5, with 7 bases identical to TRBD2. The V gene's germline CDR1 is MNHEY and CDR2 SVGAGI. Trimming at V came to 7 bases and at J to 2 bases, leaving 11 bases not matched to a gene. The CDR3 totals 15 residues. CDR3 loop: CASKHLAEGTYEQYF. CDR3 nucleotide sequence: TGTGCCAGCAAACACCTAGCGGAGGGAACCTACGAGCAGTACTTC.

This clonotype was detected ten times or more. CDR3 nucleotide sequence: TGTGCCAGCAGCGGGTCGGGGGGAGCCTATACGCAGTATTTT. Translated, it gives CASSGSGGAYTQYF. The chain employs TRBV5-5 and TRBJ2-3; TRBD2 agrees at 7 bases. Germline loops: CDR1 SGHKS, CDR2 YYEKEE (reference sequence). V shed 4 bases, J shed 7 bases, and the junction held 9 bases outside the gene matches. CDR3 length: 14 residues.

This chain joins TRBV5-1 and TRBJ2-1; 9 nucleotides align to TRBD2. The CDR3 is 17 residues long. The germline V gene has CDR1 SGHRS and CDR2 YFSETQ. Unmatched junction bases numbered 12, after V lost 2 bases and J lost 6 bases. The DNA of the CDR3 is TGCGCCAGCAGCTTAACTAGCGGGCTTGGTCGGGGCAATGAGCAGTTCTTC. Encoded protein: CASSLTSGLGRGNEQFF.